A selection of T cell receptor beta chains follows, all from one sample in a study of T cell responses to AZD1222 COVID-19 vaccine. This table comes from immunoSEQ multiplex PCR, and its TCRdb copy is limited to in-frame clones, with some not included. The table includes tens of thousands of clones, 80% to 90% detected once. Here the sequenced sample was peripheral blood, taken 28 days after the second AZD1222 dose. Receptors originate from an adult who received the AZD1222 COVID-19 vaccine. Each CDR3 is given with its conserved first and last residue. A D gene is named only where the DNA matches it firmly. Where a row states a size, it is once, few, many or the class of an expanded clone; other rows omit it.

cdr3_length d_call j_call v_call clone_size cdr3_nt cdr3_aa
12 . TRBJ2-7 TRBV12-3/TRBV12-4 . TGTGCCAGCAGTTTAGTACAGTACGAGCAGTACTTC CASSLVQYEQYF
13 . TRBJ2-1 TRBV5-1 once TGCGCCAGCTTCGGGAATAGTAGGAATGAGCAGTTCTTC CASFGNSRNEQFF
13 . TRBJ1-1 TRBV5-6 . TGTGCCAGCAGCTGGGACACTAACACTGAAGCTTTCTTT CASSWDTNTEAFF
9 . TRBJ1-2 TRBV20-1 . TGCAGTGCTAGACAGGGTTACACCTTC CSARQGYTF
15 TRBD2 TRBJ2-1 TRBV18 . TGTGCCAGCTCCCTTAGCGGGGGGGCGTCCAATGAGCAGTTCTTC CASSLSGGASNEQFF
12 . TRBJ1-2 TRBV12-3/TRBV12-4 . TGTGCCAGCAGTTTAGGAAACTATGGCTACACCTTC CASSLGNYGYTF
15 . TRBJ2-1 TRBV6-6 . TGTGCCAGCAGCCGCCTGGGACACTCCTACAATGAGCAGTTCTTC CASSRLGHSYNEQFF
12 . TRBJ1-1 TRBV7-9 . TGTGCCAGCAGTCCCCTGGGCACTGAAGCTTTCTTT CASSPLGTEAFF
14 TRBD1 TRBJ1-2 TRBV6-6 . TGTGCCAGCAGCCAGGGACAGGGGGCCTATGGCTACACCTTC CASSQGQGAYGYTF
16 . TRBJ1-3 TRBV3-1/TRBV3-2 . TGTGCCAGCAGCCAAGGGGGCAGGGTTGTCGGAAACACCATATATTTT CASSQGGRVVGNTIYF
16 TRBD2 TRBJ2-3 TRBV7-2 . TGTGCCAGCAGCTTAGGAAGCGGGGGCTTCACAGATACGCAGTATTTT CASSLGSGGFTDTQYF
15 TRBD2 TRBJ2-7 TRBV25-1 . TGTGCCAGCAGTGAATCACTAGCGTCCTCCTACGAGCAGTACTTC CASSESLASSYEQYF
11 . TRBJ1-1 TRBV20-1 . TGCAGTGCTAGTCCCTACACTGAAGCTTTCTTT CSASPYTEAFF
16 . TRBJ2-1 TRBV5-1 . TGCGCCAGCAGTGAGCTGGTGGAACCACAAGGCAATGAGCAGTTCTTC CASSELVEPQGNEQFF
15 . TRBJ2-1 TRBV7-3 . TGTGCCAGCAGCTTAAACGGGGGCCCTTACAATGAGCAGTTCTTC CASSLNGGPYNEQFF
16 TRBD1 TRBJ2-3 TRBV5-1 . TGCGCCAGCAGCCCCCTTACAGGGGGAGACACAGATACGCAGTATTTT CASSPLTGGDTDTQYF
16 TRBD1 TRBJ2-7 TRBV4-1 . TGCGCCAGCAGCCGGGGACCAGGGGGCATCTCCTACGAGCAGTACTTC CASSRGPGGISYEQYF
16 . TRBJ1-5 TRBV10-1 . TGCGCCAGCAGTGAGCCACAGGATTATAGCAATCAGCCCCAGCATTTT CASSEPQDYSNQPQHF
14 TRBD1 TRBJ1-2 TRBV6-2/TRBV6-3 few TGTGCCAGCAGTTACCTCGGGACAGGGGATGGCTACACCTTC CASSYLGTGDGYTF
13 . TRBJ1-2 TRBV2 . TGTGCCAGCAGTGTGGCGGGGGAGGCTGGCTACACCTTC CASSVAGEAGYTF
13 . TRBJ1-5 TRBV5-1 . TGCGCCAGCAGCCTGGACCCGGGTCAGCCCCAGCATTTT CASSLDPGQPQHF
15 . TRBJ2-7 TRBV4-2 . TGTGCCAGCAGCCACCGGCGGGCGGACTCCTACGAGCAGTACTTC CASSHRRADSYEQYF
13 TRBD1 TRBJ1-5 TRBV28 . TGTGCCAGCAGAAACAGGGGAATCAGGCCCCAGCATTTT CASRNRGIRPQHF
14 . TRBJ1-3 TRBV5-1 few TGCGCCAGCAGCTTGGACCCGGGGGGAAACACCATATATTTT CASSLDPGGNTIYF
13 . TRBJ2-1 TRBV28 . TGTGCCAGCAGTTTCGTCTCCTACAATGAGCAGTTCTTC CASSFVSYNEQFF
14 TRBD1 TRBJ1-2 TRBV28 . TGTGCCAGCAGACCAACCGGGACAGGGTCTATCTACACCTTC CASRPTGTGSIYTF
14 . TRBJ2-1 TRBV27 . TGTGCCAGCAGTTTAGTCGCAGGGCACAATGAGCAGTTCTTC CASSLVAGHNEQFF
13 . TRBJ2-5 TRBV18 . TGTGCCAGCTCCCCCCGTAGGGGAGAGACCCAGTACTTC CASSPRRGETQYF
14 . TRBJ1-4 TRBV7-9 once TGTGCCAGCAGCTGGGCTGGGTCCGATGAAAAACTGTTTTTT CASSWAGSDEKLFF
13 . TRBJ2-7 TRBV7-2 . TGTGCCAGCAGCTTATGGTCCTCCTACGAGCAGTACTTC CASSLWSSYEQYF
17 TRBD2 TRBJ2-2 TRBV27 . TGTGCCAGCAGTTTATCCTTTAGCGGGAGCACCACCGGGGAGCTGTTTTTT CASSLSFSGSTTGELFF
16 TRBD1 TRBJ1-2 TRBV2 . TGTGCCAGCAGTGTAGGCAGGGGGCGGAATAACTATGGCTACACCTTC CASSVGRGRNNYGYTF
11 . TRBJ2-1 TRBV30 . TGTGCCTGGAGTGTATACAATGAGCAGTTCTTC CAWSVYNEQFF
14 . TRBJ1-1 TRBV5-4 once TGTGCCAGCAGCCTACGTCCCGGGAACACTGAAGCTTTCTTT CASSLRPGNTEAFF
17 TRBD2 TRBJ2-3 TRBV24-1 . TGTGCCACCAGTGATCGGGCGACTAGCGGGAGCACAGATACGCAGTATTTT CATSDRATSGSTDTQYF
12 . TRBJ1-2 TRBV28 . TGTGCCAGCAGTCCCAGACTGGGGGGCTACACCTTC CASSPRLGGYTF
15 TRBD1 TRBJ2-3 TRBV5-4 . TGTGCCAGCAGCCTGGGACAGGGGTACCCAGATACGCAGTATTTT CASSLGQGYPDTQYF
16 TRBD1 TRBJ2-2 TRBV27 once TGTGCCAGCAGACTGGGACAGGACGCGAACACCGGGGAGCTGTTTTTT CASRLGQDANTGELFF
14 . TRBJ1-6 TRBV27 . TGTGCCAGCGCGTCCCCCTCCTATAATTCACCCCTCCACTTT CASASPSYNSPLHF
21 TRBD1 TRBJ2-6 TRBV19 . TGTGCCAGTAGTATTGGAGCAGGACAGGGTTTTCAGGAGTCTGGGGCCAACGTCCTGACTTTC CASSIGAGQGFQESGANVLTF
14 . TRBJ1-5 TRBV11-3 . TGTGCCAGCAGCGATGCCCGGTCCTTTGGGCCCCAGCATTTT CASSDARSFGPQHF